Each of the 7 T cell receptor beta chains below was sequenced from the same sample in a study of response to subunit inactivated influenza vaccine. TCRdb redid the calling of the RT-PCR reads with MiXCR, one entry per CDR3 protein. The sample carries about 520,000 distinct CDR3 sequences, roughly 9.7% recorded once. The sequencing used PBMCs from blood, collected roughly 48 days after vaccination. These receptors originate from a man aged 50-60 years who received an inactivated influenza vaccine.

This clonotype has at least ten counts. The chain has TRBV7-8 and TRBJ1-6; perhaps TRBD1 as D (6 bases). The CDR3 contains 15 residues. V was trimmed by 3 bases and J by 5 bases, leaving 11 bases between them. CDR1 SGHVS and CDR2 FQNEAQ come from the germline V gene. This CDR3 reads CASSFQTGDNSPLHF. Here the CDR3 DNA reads TGTGCCAGCAGCTTTCAGACAGGAGATAATTCACCCCTCCACTTT.

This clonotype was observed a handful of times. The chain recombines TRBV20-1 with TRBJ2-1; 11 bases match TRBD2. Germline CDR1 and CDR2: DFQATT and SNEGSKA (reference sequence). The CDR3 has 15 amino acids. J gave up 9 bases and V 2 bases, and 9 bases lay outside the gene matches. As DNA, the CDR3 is TGCAGTGCTAGATACGTCGGGCTAGCGGGAGGTGAGCAGTTCTTC. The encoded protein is CSARYVGLAGGEQFF.

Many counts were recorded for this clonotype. The CDR3 loop is CASSLRGGSNQPQHF. In nucleotides, the CDR3 is TGTGCCAGCAGTTTAAGGGGAGGGAGCAATCAGCCCCAGCATTTT. The chain employs TRBV12-3 or TRBV12-4 and TRBJ1-5, with D maybe TRBD1 (5 bases). The CDR3 contains 15 residues. The germline V and J ends were trimmed by 2 bases and 1 base, with 9 bases remaining between them.

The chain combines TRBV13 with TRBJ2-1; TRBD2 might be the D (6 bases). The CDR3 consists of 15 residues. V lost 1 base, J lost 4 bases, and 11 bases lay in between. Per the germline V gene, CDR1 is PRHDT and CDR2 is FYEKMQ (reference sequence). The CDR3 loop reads CASSLVLAEYNEQFF. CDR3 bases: TGTGCCAGCAGCTTAGTACTAGCTGAATACAATGAGCAGTTCTTC.

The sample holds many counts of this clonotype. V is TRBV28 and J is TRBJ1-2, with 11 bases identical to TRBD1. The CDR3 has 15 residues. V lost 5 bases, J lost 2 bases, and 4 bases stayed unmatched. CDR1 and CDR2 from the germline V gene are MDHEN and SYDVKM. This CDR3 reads CASSPGTGGNYGYTF. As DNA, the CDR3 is TGTGCCAGCAGTCCCGGGACAGGGGGGAACTATGGCTACACCTTC.

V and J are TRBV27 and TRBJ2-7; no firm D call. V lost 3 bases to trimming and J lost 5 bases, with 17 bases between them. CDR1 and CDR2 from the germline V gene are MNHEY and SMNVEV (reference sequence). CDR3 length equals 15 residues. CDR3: CASSFSAGSFNEQYF. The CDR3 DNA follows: TGTGCCAGCAGTTTCTCGGCAGGTAGCTTCAACGAGCAGTACTTC.

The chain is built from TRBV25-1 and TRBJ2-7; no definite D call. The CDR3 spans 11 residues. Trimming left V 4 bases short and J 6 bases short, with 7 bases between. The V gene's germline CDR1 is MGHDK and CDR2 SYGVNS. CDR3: CASSGFIEQYF. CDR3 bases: TGTGCCAGCAGTGGGTTCATCGAGCAGTACTTC.